A single sample is the source of the 15 T cell receptor beta chains below, sequenced in a study of beta chain features in type 1 diabetes listed by TCRdb under 2018. Library creation used the immunoSEQ multiplex PCR assay. The High Capacity cDNA Reverse Transcription Kit was used to reverse transcribe all of the isolated RNA, meaning that expressed TCRB transcripts were what got sequenced. TCRdb obtained this table from immuneACCESS and retained in-frame rearrangements with V and J assigned. These tables miss some clones; where compared with another copy, unresolved V genes account for less than half of the shortfall, and the remainder is unexplained. In all, the sample holds 200,000 to 250,000 clones, and under 13% of those were seen once. Together, the top ten hold approximately 1.3% of the sample. The sequenced sample consisted of central memory CD4+ T cells from blood. All receptors derive from a man between 18 and 29 years old in good health.

This clone was recorded a few times. This chain links TRBV11-2 with TRBJ2-7, with 8 positions matching TRBD2. Unmatched junction bases numbered 14, after V lost 7 bases and J lost 6 bases. Germline loops: CDR1 SGHAT, CDR2 FQNNGV. The CDR3 runs to 15 residues. The CDR3 sequence: CASTHSGTRVGEQYF. The CDR3 DNA is TGTGCCAGCACCCACTCCGGGACTAGGGTTGGCGAGCAGTACTTC.

This clone appeared many times. The V gene is TRBV28, the J gene TRBJ1-2; D remains unclear. V lost 5 bases and J lost 4, with 11 bases in between. The germline V gene has CDR1 MDHEN and CDR2 SYDVKM. This CDR3 contains 13 residues. DNA for the CDR3: TGTGCCAGCAGTCTCCAACCAGCCTATGGCTACACCTTC. Its protein product is CASSLQPAYGYTF.

The rearrangement uses TRBV28 and TRBJ1-1; TRBD1 might be the D (5 bases). CDR1 MDHEN and CDR2 SYDVKM come from the germline V gene. This CDR3 comprises 14 residues. The V end was cut by 4 bases, the J end by 0 bases, with 9 bases between. This chain's CDR3 is CASSSPQVNTEAFF. The CDR3 nucleotides are TGTGCCAGCAGTTCTCCACAGGTGAACACTGAAGCTTTCTTT. Looking up the rest from reference TRBV28 and TRBJ1-1 gives the full variable domain: DVKVTQSSRYLVKRTGEKVFLECVQDMDHENMFWYRQDPGLGLRLIYFSYDVKMKEKGDIPEGYSVSREKKERFSLILESASTNQTSMYLCASSSPQVNTEAFFGQGTRLTVV.

This clone was counted only a few times. The V and J genes are TRBV25-1 and TRBJ2-7; perhaps TRBD2 as D (5 bases). Trimming shortened V by 6 bases and J by 2 bases, and 14 bases separated the two germline ends. This CDR3 spans 14 amino acids. Germline V gives CDR1 MGHDK, CDR2 SYGVNS. CDR3 DNA sequence: TGTGCCAGCAGCCGCACGGGCGGGCCCTACGAGCAGTACTTC. This encodes CASSRTGGPYEQYF.

The chain links TRBV7-2 to TRBJ1-5; D might be TRBD1 (5 bases). Trimming removed 5 bases at V and 9 bases at J, with 17 bases between. This CDR3 is built from 14 residues. CDR1 and CDR2 (germline): SGHTA, FQGNSA. The CDR3 DNA follows: TGTGCCAGCAGCCCGGGGGACGTTTTACGGCCCCAGCATTTT. Translation gives CASSPGDVLRPQHF. The full variable domain, with the rest looked up from reference TRBV7-2 and TRBJ1-5, is GAGVSQSPSNKVTEKGKDVELRCDPISGHTALYWYRQSLGQGLEFLIYFQGNSAPDKSGLPSDRFSAERTGGSVSTLTIQRTQQEDSAVYLCASSPGDVLRPQHFGDGTRLSIL.

This clone was counted a few times. The V and J genes are TRBV5-6 and TRBJ2-5; D gene uncertain. The V end was cut by 2 bases, the J end by 5 bases, with 16 bases between. The CDR3 contains 15 residues. Germline CDR1 is SGHDT and CDR2 is YYEEEE. The CDR3 sequence is CASSLPSLRGETQYF. The CDR3, as DNA: TGTGCCAGCAGCTTACCCTCATTGCGAGGCGAGACCCAGTACTTC.

The chain recombines TRBV7-2 with TRBJ2-3; 8 positions match TRBD1. The CDR3 spans 14 residues. V shed 5 bases, J shed 1 base, and the junction held 2 bases outside the gene matches. The germline V gene encodes CDR1 SGHTA and CDR2 FQGNSA. The CDR3 is CASSMGQGTDTQYF. For the CDR3, the DNA is TGTGCCAGCAGCATGGGACAGGGCACAGATACGCAGTATTTT.

The rearrangement uses TRBV4-2 and TRBJ1-4; TRBD1 agrees at 9 bases. There are 16 residues in the CDR3. Germline CDR1 reads LGHNA; CDR2 reads YNFKEQ. The J segment lost 7 bases and the V segment lost 3 bases, leaving 9 bases of the junction unmatched. This CDR3 reads CASSQIGGQGREKLFF. DNA of the CDR3: TGTGCCAGCAGCCAGATCGGGGGACAGGGACGTGAAAAACTGTTTTTT.

This clone was detected a few times. The chain joins TRBV4-2 to TRBJ2-1; D may be TRBD1 or TRBD2 (6 bases each). This CDR3 comprises 17 residues. The germline gives CDR1 LGHNA, CDR2 YNFKEQ. The V and J ends lost 1 base and 2 bases respectively, with 15 bases between them. CDR3: CASSQAPGAGPYNEQFF. CDR3 nucleotides: TGTGCCAGCAGCCAAGCCCCAGGGGCGGGGCCCTACAATGAGCAGTTCTTC.

This clone occurred a few times. The rearrangement uses TRBV5-1 and TRBJ2-5, with D uncertain. The CDR3 is 15 amino acids. Trimming pared 4 bases from V and 1 base from J, leaving 14 bases between. The germline gives CDR1 SGHRS, CDR2 YFSETQ. Here the CDR3 reads CASSPTPDTQETQYF. The CDR3 DNA sequence: TGCGCCAGCAGCCCTACGCCTGACACCCAAGAGACCCAGTACTTC. The whole variable domain, filled in from reference TRBV5-1 and TRBJ2-5, reads KAGVTQTPRYLIKTRGQQVTLSCSPISGHRSVSWYQQTPGQGLQFLFEYFSETQRNKGNFPGRFSGRQFSNSRSEMNVSTLELGDSALYLCASSPTPDTQETQYFGPGTRLLVL.

The CDR3 protein is CASSGGTVGDTQYF. The CDR3 nucleotides read TGTGCCAGCAGTGGGGGCACCGTGGGGGATACGCAGTATTTT. This chain connects TRBV2 to TRBJ2-3, with a weak D call TRBD1 (5 bases). The germline V gene has CDR1 SNHLY and CDR2 FYNNEI. The CDR3 consists of 14 residues. V lost 4 bases and J lost 6, with 14 bases in between.

The J gene is TRBJ2-1, the V gene TRBV5-1; D may be TRBD2 (5 bases). Germline V CDR1 and CDR2: SGHRS, YFSETQ. Trimming took off 4 bases at V and 7 bases at J, with 12 bases between the two ends. The CDR3 is 13 residues long. The chain's CDR3 is CASSLGGRNEQFF. CDR3 coding DNA: TGCGCCAGCAGCCTAGGAGGTCGGAATGAGCAGTTCTTC.

The chain joins TRBV29-1 to TRBJ2-7; 8 positions agree with TRBD2. V shed 6 bases and J 0 bases; nucleotides not matched to a gene: 16. CDR1 is SQVTM and CDR2 is ANQGSEA in the germline V gene. CDR3 size: 17 residues. CDR3 sequence reads: CSVVPLVAGGISYEQYF. The DNA for the CDR3 is TGCAGCGTCGTGCCCCTGGTCGCGGGAGGAATCTCCTACGAGCAGTACTTC.

The sample holds a few counts of this clone. This sequence joins TRBV2 and TRBJ2-7; D gene uncertain. The CDR3 sequence is 12 residues long. Germline CDR1 reads SNHLY; CDR2 reads FYNNEI. Trimming left V 6 bases short and J 3 bases short, with 9 bases between. CDR3 coding DNA: TGTGCCAGCAGCAAGGGTAGCTACGAGCAGTACTTC. Its protein product is CASSKGSYEQYF.

This clone was seen a handful of times. The chain carries TRBV30 and TRBJ2-7, with D unclear. Germline V CDR1 and CDR2: GTSNPN, SVGIG (reference sequence). This CDR3 spans 12 amino acids. V dropped 2 bases and J dropped 4 bases, with 9 bases sitting between them. The CDR3 loop is CAWSNLQYEQYF. CDR3 nucleotide sequence: TGTGCCTGGAGTAATCTACAGTACGAGCAGTACTTC.